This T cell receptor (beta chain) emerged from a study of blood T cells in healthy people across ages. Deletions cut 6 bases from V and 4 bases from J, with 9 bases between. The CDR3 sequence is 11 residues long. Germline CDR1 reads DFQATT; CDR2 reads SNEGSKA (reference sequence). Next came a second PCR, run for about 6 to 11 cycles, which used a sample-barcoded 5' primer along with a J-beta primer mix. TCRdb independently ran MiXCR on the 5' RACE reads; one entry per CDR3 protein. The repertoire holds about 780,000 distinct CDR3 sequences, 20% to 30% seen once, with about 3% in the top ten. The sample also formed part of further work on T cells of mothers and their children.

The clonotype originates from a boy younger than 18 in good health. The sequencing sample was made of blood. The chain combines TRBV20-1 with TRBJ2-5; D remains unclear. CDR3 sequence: CSAGASETQYF. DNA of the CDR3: TGCAGTGCGGGTGCCTCAGAGACCCAGTACTTC.